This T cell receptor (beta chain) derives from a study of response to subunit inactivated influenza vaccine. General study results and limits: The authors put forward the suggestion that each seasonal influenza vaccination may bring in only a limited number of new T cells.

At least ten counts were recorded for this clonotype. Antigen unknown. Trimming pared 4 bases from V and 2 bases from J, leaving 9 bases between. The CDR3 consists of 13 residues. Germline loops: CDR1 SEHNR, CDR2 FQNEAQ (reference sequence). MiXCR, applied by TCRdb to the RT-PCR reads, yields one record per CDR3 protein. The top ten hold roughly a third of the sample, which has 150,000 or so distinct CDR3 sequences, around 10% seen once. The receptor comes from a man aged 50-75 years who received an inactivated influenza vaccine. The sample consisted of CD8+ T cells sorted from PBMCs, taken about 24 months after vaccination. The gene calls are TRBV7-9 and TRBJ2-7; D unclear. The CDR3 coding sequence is TGTGCCAGCAGCTCCAAAGACACCTACGAGCAGTACTTC. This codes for CASSSKDTYEQYF. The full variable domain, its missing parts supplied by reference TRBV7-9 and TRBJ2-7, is DTGVSQNPRHKITKRGQNVTFRCDPISEHNRLYWYRQTLGQGPEFLTYFQNEAQLEKSRLLSDRFSAERPKGSFSTLEIQRTEQGDSAMYLCASSSKDTYEQYFGPGTRLTVT.